This TCR beta chain is from a study of blood T cell repertoires in COVID-19. At the level of the study: Italy, Spain and the United States were the sources of the convalescent and acute COVID-19 samples. From T cells, B-cell-depleted T cells, or PBMCs came the material, which was cDNA or gDNA.

Per the study methods: Reference gene primer amplification yielded estimated nucleated cell counts. Generated by immunoSEQ multiplex PCR, the TCRdb table keeps only in-frame clones and is missing some. V and J calls and clone size come straight from that table; D and trimming were deduced from the DNA. Of some 240,000 clones in the sample, more than 65% are singletons; the top ten hold roughly 8.7%. V lost 0 bases and J 7 bases, leaving 18 bases between the germline ends. This CDR3 contains 16 residues. Germline CDR1 and CDR2: KGHSY and FQNENV. This TCR derives from a man between 45 and 60 years old with active or convalescent COVID-19. Sample: peripheral blood. V gene TRBV16 combines with J gene TRBJ1-1; TRBD1 might be the D (5 bases). CDR3 DNA: TGTGCCAGCAGCCAATCATCCTCCAGGGTCAAAAGTGAAGCTTTCTTT. As protein: CASSQSSSRVKSEAFF.